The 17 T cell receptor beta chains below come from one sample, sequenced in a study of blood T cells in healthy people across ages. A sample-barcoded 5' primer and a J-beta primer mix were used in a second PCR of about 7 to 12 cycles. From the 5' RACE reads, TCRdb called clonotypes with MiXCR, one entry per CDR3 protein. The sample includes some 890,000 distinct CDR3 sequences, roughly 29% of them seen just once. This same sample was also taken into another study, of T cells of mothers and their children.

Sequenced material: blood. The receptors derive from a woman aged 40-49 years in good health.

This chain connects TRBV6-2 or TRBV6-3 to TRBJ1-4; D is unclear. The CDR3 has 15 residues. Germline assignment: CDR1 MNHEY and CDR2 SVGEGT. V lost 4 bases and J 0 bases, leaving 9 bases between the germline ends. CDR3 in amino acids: CASSWRETTNEKLFF. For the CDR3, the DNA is TGTGCCAGCAGTTGGAGGGAAACAACTAATGAAAAACTGTTTTTT.

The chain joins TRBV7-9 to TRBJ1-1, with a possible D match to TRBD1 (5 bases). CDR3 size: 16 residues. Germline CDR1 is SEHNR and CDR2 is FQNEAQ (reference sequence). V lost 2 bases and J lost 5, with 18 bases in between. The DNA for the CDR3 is TGTGCCAGCAGCTTATTTGGGGTCGAGGAGGGGACTGAAGCTTTCTTT. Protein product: CASSLFGVEEGTEAFF.

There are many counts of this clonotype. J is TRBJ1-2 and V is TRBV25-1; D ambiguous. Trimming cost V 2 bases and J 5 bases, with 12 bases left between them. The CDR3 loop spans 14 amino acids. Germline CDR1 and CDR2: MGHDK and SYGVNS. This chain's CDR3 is CASSEAVLSYGYTF. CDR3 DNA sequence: TGTGCCAGCAGTGAAGCGGTTCTTTCGTATGGCTACACCTTC.

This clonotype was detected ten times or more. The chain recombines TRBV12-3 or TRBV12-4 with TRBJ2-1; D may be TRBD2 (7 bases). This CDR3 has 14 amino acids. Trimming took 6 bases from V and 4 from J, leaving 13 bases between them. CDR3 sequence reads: CASRERGGYNEQFF. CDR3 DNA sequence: TGTGCCAGCAGGGAAAGGGGGGGATACAATGAGCAGTTCTTC.

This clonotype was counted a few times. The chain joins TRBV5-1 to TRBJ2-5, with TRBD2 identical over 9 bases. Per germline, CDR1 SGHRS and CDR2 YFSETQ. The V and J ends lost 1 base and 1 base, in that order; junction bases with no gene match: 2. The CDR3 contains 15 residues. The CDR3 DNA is TGCGCCAGCAGCTTGCCTAGCGGGGTCCAAGAGACCCAGTACTTC. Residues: CASSLPSGVQETQYF.

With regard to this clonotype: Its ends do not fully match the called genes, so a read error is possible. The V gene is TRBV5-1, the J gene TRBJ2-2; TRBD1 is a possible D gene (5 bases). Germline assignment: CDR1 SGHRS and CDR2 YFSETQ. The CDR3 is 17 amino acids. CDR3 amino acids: CANSSGHQSPNTGELFF. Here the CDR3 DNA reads TGCGCCAACAGCTCTGGACATCAATCTCCGAACACCGGGGAGCTGTTTTTT. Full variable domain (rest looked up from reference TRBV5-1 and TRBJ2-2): KAGVTQTPRYLIKTRGQQVTLSCSPISGHRSVSWYQQTPGQGLQFLFEYFSETQRNKGNFPGRFSGRQFSNSRSEMNVSTLELGDSALYLCANSSGHQSPNTGELFFGEGSRLTVL.

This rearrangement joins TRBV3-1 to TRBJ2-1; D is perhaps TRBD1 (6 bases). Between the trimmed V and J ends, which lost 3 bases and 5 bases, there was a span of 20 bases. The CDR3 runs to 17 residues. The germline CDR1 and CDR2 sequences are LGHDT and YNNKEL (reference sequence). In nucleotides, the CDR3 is TGTGCCAGCAGCCAGCATGTTGAGGACAGAATAAACAATGAGCAGTTCTTC. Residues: CASSQHVEDRINNEQFF.

The CDR3, as DNA: TGTGCCAGCAGTGACATAGACAGGGGCGAGACCCAGTACTTC. Its translation: CASSDIDRGETQYF. The genes are TRBV25-1 and TRBJ2-5; 8 bases are a match to TRBD1. Germline V gives CDR1 MGHDK, CDR2 SYGVNS. With 3 bases clipped from V and 5 bases from J, the junction kept 5 bases outside the gene matches. This CDR3 has 14 amino acids.

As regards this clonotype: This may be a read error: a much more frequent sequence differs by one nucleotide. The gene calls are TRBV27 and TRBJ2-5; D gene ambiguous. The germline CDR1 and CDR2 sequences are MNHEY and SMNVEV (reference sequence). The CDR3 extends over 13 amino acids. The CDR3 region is CATSLSAYNEQYF. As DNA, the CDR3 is TGTGCCACCAGTTTAAGTGCATACAATGAGCAGTACTTC.

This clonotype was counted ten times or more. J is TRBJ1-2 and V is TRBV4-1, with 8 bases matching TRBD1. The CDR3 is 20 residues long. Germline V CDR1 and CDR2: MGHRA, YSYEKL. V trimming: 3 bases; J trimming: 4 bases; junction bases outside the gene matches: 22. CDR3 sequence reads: CASSHLPVPGQVLGGYGYTF. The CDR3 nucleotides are TGCGCCAGCAGCCACCTGCCCGTCCCGGGACAGGTCCTGGGGGGCTATGGCTACACCTTC.

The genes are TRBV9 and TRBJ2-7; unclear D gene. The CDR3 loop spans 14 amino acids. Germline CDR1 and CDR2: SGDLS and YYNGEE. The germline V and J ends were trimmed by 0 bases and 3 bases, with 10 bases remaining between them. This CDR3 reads CASSVELGDYEQYF. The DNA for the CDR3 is TGTGCCAGCAGCGTAGAGTTGGGCGACTACGAGCAGTACTTC.

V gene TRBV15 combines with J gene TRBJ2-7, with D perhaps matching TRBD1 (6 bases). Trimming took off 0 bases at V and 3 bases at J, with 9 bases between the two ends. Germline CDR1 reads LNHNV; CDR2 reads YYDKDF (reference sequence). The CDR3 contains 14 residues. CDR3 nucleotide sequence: TGTGCCACCAGCAGAGAGCCACAGGGCTACGAGCAGTACTTC. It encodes CATSREPQGYEQYF.

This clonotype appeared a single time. For the CDR3, the DNA is TGTGCCATCAGTGCGACCGACTCCTACGAGCAGTACTTC. Translating gives CAISATDSYEQYF. The chain uses TRBV10-3 and TRBJ2-7; D remains ambiguous. The germline V gene has CDR1 ENHRY and CDR2 SYGVKD. Trimming left V 4 bases short and J 0 bases short, with 7 bases between. The CDR3 has 13 residues.

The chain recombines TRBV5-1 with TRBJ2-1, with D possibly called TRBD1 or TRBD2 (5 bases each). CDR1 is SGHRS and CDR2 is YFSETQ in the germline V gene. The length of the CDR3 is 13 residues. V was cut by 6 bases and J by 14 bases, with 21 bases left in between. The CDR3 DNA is TGCGCCAGCACCCCAATGGGACCAGTGGGCGAGTTCTTC. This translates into CASTPMGPVGEFF. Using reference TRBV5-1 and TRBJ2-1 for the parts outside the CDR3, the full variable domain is KAGVTQTPRYLIKTRGQQVTLSCSPISGHRSVSWYQQTPGQGLQFLFEYFSETQRNKGNFPGRFSGRQFSNSRSEMNVSTLELGDSALYLCASTPMGPVGEFFGPGTRLTVL.

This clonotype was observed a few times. The CDR3 DNA reads TGTGCCAGCAGCCCCCTAACTGGGAAACAGGCAGATACGCAGTATTTT. This codes for CASSPLTGKQADTQYF. The gene calls are TRBV7-8 and TRBJ2-3, with D perhaps TRBD1 (5 bases). The CDR3 is 16 amino acids. The germline gives CDR1 SGHVS, CDR2 FQNEAQ. V lost 5 bases, J lost 4 bases, and 19 bases lay in between.

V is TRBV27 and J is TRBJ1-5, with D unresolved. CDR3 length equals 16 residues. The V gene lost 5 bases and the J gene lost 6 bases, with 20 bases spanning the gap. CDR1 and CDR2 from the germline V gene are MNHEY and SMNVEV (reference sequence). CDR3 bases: TGTGCCAGCAGTCCCCTCCGGGGAATCGTGGGTCAGCCCCAGCATTTT. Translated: CASSPLRGIVGQPQHF.

CDR3 residues: CASSLPSPYEQYF. The CDR3 DNA reads TGCGCCAGCAGCTTGCCGTCCCCCTACGAGCAGTACTTC. The chain couples TRBV5-1 to TRBJ2-7; D remains ambiguous. Per germline, CDR1 SGHRS and CDR2 YFSETQ. Trimming removed 1 base at V and 2 bases at J, with 7 bases between. The CDR3 contains 13 residues.